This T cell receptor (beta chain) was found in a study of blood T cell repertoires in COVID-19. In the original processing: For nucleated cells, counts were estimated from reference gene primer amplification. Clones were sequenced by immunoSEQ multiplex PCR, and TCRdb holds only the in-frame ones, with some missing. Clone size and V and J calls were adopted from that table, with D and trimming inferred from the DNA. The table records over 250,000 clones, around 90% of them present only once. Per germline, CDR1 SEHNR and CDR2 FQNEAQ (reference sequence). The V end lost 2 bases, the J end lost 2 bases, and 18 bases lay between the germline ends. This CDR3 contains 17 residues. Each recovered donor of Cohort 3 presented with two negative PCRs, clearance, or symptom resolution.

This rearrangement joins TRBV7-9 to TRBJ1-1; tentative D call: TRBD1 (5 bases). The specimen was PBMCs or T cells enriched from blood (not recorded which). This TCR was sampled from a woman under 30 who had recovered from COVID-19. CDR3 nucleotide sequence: TGTGCCAGCAGCTTATTCCCCGGGGGGACTCTAAACACTGAAGCTTTCTTT. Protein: CASSLFPGGTLNTEAFF.